A single sample is the source of the 9 T cell receptor beta chains below, sequenced in a study of cytomegalovirus exposure and HLA in healthy donors. Using immunoSEQ multiplex PCR, the repertoire was profiled, and TCRdb retains in-frame clones only, with some absent. The profile shows approximately 90,000 clones, under 95% of them singletons. Sequencing input: PBMCs. The source of these receptors is a young woman in good health and CMV-seropositive.

The V gene is TRBV19, the J gene TRBJ2-2; TRBD2 matches 15 bases. There are 19 residues in the CDR3. Germline CDR1 LNHDA, CDR2 SQIVND (reference sequence). V shed 0 bases and J 1 base; nucleotides not matched to a gene: 3. This CDR3 reads CASSIDPGLAGGNTGELFF. DNA of the CDR3: TGTGCCAGTAGTATAGATCCGGGACTAGCGGGAGGGAACACCGGGGAGCTGTTTTTT.

This clone was seen more than once but under ten times. V and J are TRBV15 and TRBJ2-3, with 15 positions matching TRBD2. CDR1 and CDR2 (germline): LNHNV, YYDKDF (reference sequence). The CDR3 has 18 amino acids. The V segment lost 1 base and the J segment 4 bases; nucleotides outside the gene matches: 6. This CDR3 is CATSRAGTSGRTADTQYF. In nucleotides, the CDR3 is TGTGCCACCAGCAGAGCGGGGACTAGCGGGAGGACGGCAGATACGCAGTATTTT.

For this clone: One end of the junction varies from germline; a read error may be responsible. Here the CDR3 reads CASSYPGDPGF. In nucleotides, the CDR3 is TGTGCCAGCAGTTACCCGGGAGATCCCGGGTTT. The chain couples TRBV6-5 to TRBJ2-7; tentative D call: TRBD2 (6 bases). The CDR3 has 11 residues. Germline values: CDR1 MNHEY, CDR2 SVGAGI.

V is TRBV28 and J is TRBJ1-2, with D uncertain. The CDR3 totals 14 residues. CDR1 is MDHEN and CDR2 is SYDVKM in the germline V gene. V lost 1 base, J lost 7 bases, and 13 bases lay in between. CDR3 in amino acids: CASSLFVQAGGYTF. CDR3 bases: TGTGCCAGCAGTTTATTTGTACAAGCAGGTGGCTACACCTTC.

The CDR3 loop is CASSLTGPVGGQGYEQYF. The CDR3 DNA follows: TGTGCCAGCAGCTTAACCGGCCCGGTAGGGGGACAAGGCTACGAGCAGTACTTC. The V and J genes are TRBV7-9 and TRBJ2-7; tentative D call: TRBD1 (6 bases). Germline V gene lookup returns CDR1 SEHNR and CDR2 FQNEAQ (reference sequence). Trimming pared 2 bases from V and 3 bases from J, leaving 23 bases between. CDR3 size: 18 residues.

The V call is TRBV5-1, the J call TRBJ2-1; 14 bases map to TRBD2. Unmatched junction bases numbered 14, after V lost 4 bases and J lost 5 bases. CDR3 length: 19 amino acids. Germline V gives CDR1 SGHRS, CDR2 YFSETQ. CDR3 region: CASSTHSPGLAGANNEQFF. CDR3 nucleotides: TGCGCCAGCAGCACTCATTCCCCGGGACTAGCGGGAGCTAACAATGAGCAGTTCTTC.

This clone was counted between two and nine times. This chain links TRBV7-2 with TRBJ1-2; 9 bases map to TRBD1. CDR3 size: 13 residues. CDR1 is SGHTA, CDR2 FQGNSA, per germline. Trimming took 4 bases from V and 6 from J; bases not matched to a gene: 3. CDR3 sequence (DNA): TGTGCCAGCAGCTCGACAGGGGGACATGGCTACACCTTC. Translating gives CASSSTGGHGYTF.

This chain joins TRBV28 and TRBJ1-5; 7 bases are a match to TRBD1. The CDR3 spans 14 residues. Germline trimming cut 3 bases from V and 10 bases from J; bases unmatched to any gene: 9. Per germline, CDR1 MDHEN and CDR2 SYDVKM. The CDR3 is CASSFGQGGFPQHF. The CDR3 DNA sequence: TGTGCCAGCAGTTTCGGGCAGGGGGGATTTCCCCAGCATTTT. The complete variable domain, with remaining parts taken from reference TRBV28 and TRBJ1-5, reads DVKVTQSSRYLVKRTGEKVFLECVQDMDHENMFWYRQDPGLGLRLIYFSYDVKMKEKGDIPEGYSVSREKKERFSLILESASTNQTSMYLCASSFGQGGFPQHFGDGTRLSIL.

The rearrangement uses TRBV30 and TRBJ2-5; 7 bases are a match to TRBD2. This CDR3 has 15 amino acids. CDR1 and CDR2 from the germline V gene are GTSNPN and SVGIG (reference sequence). V lost 0 bases and J lost 2; bases outside the gene matches: 6. The chain's CDR3 is CAWSVQRTRQETQYF. The CDR3 bases are TGTGCCTGGAGTGTACAGAGGACTAGGCAAGAGACCCAGTACTTC.